The present entry profiles one TCR beta chain with its context. The read is 3 residues too short to cover the CDR3 end, so that end is filled in from the germline J gene. This table comes from immunoSEQ multiplex PCR, and its TCRdb copy is limited to in-frame clones, with some not included. This sample's table reports roughly 48,000 clones. Germline CDR1 reads KGHSH; CDR2 reads LQKENI. Trimming left V 3 bases short and J 4 bases short, with 10 bases between. CDR3 length equals 13 residues. This record belongs to a study of T cells in women clearing cervical HPV infection. This receptor was obtained from a woman between 18 and 70 years old with a cervical HPV16 infection that either progressed to CIN3+ or cleared (not recorded which). Sequencing was carried out using blood buffy coat. This rearrangement joins TRBV18 to TRBJ2-7; no clear D. The sequenced CDR3 bases are TGTGCCAGCTCACCCCACCAGGAGTACGAG. Translation gives CASSPHQEYE. The CDR3 in its entirety is CASSPHQEYEQYF.